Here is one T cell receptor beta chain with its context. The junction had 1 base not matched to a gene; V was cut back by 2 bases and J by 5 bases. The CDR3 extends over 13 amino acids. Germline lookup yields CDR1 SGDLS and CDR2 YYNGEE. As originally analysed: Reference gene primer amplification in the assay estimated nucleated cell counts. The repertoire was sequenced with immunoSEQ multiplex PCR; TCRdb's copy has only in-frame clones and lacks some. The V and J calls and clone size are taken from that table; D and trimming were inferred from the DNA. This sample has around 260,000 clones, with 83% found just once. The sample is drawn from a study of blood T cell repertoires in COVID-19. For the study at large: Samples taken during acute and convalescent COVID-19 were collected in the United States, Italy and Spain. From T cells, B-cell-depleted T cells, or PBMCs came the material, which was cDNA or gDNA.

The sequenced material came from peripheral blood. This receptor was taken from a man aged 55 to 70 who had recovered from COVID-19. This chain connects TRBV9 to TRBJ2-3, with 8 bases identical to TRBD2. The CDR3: CASSVSGGDTQYF. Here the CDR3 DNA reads TGTGCCAGCAGCGTGAGCGGGGGAGATACGCAGTATTTT.